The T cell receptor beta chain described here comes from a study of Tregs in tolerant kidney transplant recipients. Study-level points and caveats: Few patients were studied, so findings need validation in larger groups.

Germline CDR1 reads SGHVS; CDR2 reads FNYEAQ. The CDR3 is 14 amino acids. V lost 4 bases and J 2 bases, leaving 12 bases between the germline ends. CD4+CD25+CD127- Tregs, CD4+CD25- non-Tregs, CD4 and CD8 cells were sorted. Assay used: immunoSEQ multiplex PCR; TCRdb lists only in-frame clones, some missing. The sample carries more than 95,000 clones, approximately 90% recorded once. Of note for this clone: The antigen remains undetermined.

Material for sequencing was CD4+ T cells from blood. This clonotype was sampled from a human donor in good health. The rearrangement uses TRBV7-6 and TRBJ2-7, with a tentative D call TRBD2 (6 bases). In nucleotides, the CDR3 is TGTGCCAGCAGCTCGGGCGGGGACGCCTACGAGCAGTACTTC. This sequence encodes CASSSGGDAYEQYF.